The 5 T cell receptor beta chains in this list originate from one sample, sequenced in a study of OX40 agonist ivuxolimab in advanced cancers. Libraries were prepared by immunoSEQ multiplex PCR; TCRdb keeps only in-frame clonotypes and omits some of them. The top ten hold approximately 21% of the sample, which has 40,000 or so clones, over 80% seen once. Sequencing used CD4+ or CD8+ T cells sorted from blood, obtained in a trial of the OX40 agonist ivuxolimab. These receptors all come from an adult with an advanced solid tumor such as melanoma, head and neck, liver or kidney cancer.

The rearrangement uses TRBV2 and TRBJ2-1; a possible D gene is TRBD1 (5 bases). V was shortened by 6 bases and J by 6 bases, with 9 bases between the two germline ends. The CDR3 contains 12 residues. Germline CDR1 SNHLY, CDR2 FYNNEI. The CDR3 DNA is TGTGCCAGCAGGGGGCTGGGCAATGAGCAGTTCTTC. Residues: CASRGLGNEQFF.

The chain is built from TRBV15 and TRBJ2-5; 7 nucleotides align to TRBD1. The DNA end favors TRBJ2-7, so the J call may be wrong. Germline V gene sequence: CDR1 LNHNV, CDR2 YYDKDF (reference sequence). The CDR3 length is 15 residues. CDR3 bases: TGTGCCACCAGCAGAGATGCAGGGGGCTCCTACGAGCAGTACTTC. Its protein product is CATSRDAGGSYEQYF.

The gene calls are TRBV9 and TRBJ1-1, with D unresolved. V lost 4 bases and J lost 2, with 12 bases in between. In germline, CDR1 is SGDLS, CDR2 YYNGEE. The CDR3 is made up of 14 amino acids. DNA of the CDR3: TGTGCCAGCAGCCTCCAAGCCCAAAACACTGAAGCTTTCTTT. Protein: CASSLQAQNTEAFF.

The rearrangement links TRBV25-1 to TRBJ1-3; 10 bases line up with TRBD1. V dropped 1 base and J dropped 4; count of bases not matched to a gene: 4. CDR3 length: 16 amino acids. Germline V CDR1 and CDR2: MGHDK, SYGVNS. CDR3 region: CASSESGTGVGNTIYF. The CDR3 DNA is TGTGCCAGCAGTGAATCAGGGACAGGGGTCGGAAACACCATATATTTT.

DNA for the CDR3: TGTGCCAGCAGTTATCAGGGGGCAAGTGGCTACACCTTC. Its translation: CASSYQGASGYTF. V and J are TRBV28 and TRBJ1-2, with 8 bases fitting TRBD1. V shed 4 bases and J 7 bases; nucleotides not matched to a gene: 5. This CDR3 has 13 residues. Germline CDR1 MDHEN, CDR2 SYDVKM.